The 5 T cell receptor beta chains below were found in one sample sequenced in a study of lymphopenia after photon versus proton radiotherapy. Method: immunoSEQ multiplex PCR; TCRdb's copy keeps in-frame clones and lacks some. Of fewer than 25,000 clones listed, 80% to 90% are singletons. Sequenced material: peripheral blood, taken from a patient treated with photon-based radiotherapy. The receptors originated from a woman in her fifties or sixties with pancreatic cancer.

The J gene is TRBJ2-7, the V gene TRBV19, with a weak D call TRBD1 (5 bases). Trimming took off 5 bases at V and 0 bases at J, with 14 bases between the two ends. The CDR3 totals 15 residues. The germline V gene encodes CDR1 LNHDA and CDR2 SQIVND (reference sequence). The CDR3 reads CASSQLQANSYEQYF. In DNA, the CDR3 is TGTGCCAGTAGTCAACTACAGGCAAACTCCTACGAGCAGTACTTC.

V and J are TRBV19 and TRBJ2-2; 10 bases match TRBD2. Trimming removed 6 bases from V and 6 bases from J; junction bases left unmatched: 7. Germline lookup yields CDR1 LNHDA and CDR2 SQIVND (reference sequence). CDR3 length equals 15 residues. The CDR3 DNA sequence: TGTGCCAGTAGGACTAGCGGGTTGGGCTCCGGGGAGCTGTTTTTT. This sequence encodes CASRTSGLGSGELFF.

The chain combines TRBV28 with TRBJ2-3, with D possibly being TRBD1 (5 bases). CDR1 MDHEN and CDR2 SYDVKM come from the germline V gene. Trimming took 2 bases from V and 5 from J, leaving 8 bases between them. The CDR3 is 13 amino acids. The DNA for the CDR3 is TGTGCCAGCAGTTTAGCAGGGCAAGATACGCAGTATTTT. Protein: CASSLAGQDTQYF.

The chain's CDR3 is CASSPRLGGRRSSYEQYF. Written as DNA, the CDR3 is TGTGCCAGCAGTCCTCGACTGGGCGGGCGACGCTCCTCCTACGAGCAGTACTTC. The rearrangement links TRBV28 to TRBJ2-7, with TRBD2 as a possible D gene (5 bases). CDR3 length: 18 residues. V was cut by 5 bases and J by 0 bases, with 23 bases left in between. Germline lookup yields CDR1 MDHEN and CDR2 SYDVKM.

The chain recombines TRBV19 with TRBJ1-5; the D gene is possibly TRBD1 (6 bases). This CDR3 is 13 amino acids long. CDR1 LNHDA and CDR2 SQIVND come from the germline V gene (reference sequence). Trimming shortened V by 7 bases and J by 2 bases, and 9 bases separated the two germline ends. DNA for the CDR3: TGTGCCAGTACCAACAGGGGCAATCAGCCCCAGCATTTT. Encoded protein: CASTNRGNQPQHF.